The clone carrying this T cell receptor beta chain has a handful of counts. This sample was taken from a study of spatial heterogeneity in lung cancer. About the research overall: Alpha-chain detections were consistently fewer than beta-chain detections among the sequences.

From the 5' RACE reads, TCRdb called clonotypes with MiXCR, one entry per CDR3 protein. Of 7,000 or so distinct CDR3 sequences listed, roughly a fifth are singletons. Time point in this sample: sample taken at primary tumor resection. Frozen PBMC, nontumor lung or tumor provided whole RNA, which was sequenced unsorted. There were some 70 donors, all of them untreated patients with early-stage non-small cell lung cancer. V was shortened by 0 bases and J by 5 bases, with 14 bases between the two germline ends. Germline V gives CDR1 LNHDA, CDR2 SQIVND (reference sequence). There are 15 residues in the CDR3.

This specimen consisted of PBMCs, obtained at surgery. The clonotype originates from a female donor with early-stage non-small cell lung cancer. The chain is built from TRBV19 and TRBJ2-7; the D gene is possibly TRBD1 (6 bases). The CDR3 here is CASSIDWHRVNEQYF. The CDR3 DNA is TGTGCCAGTAGTATAGATTGGCACAGGGTCAACGAGCAGTACTTC.